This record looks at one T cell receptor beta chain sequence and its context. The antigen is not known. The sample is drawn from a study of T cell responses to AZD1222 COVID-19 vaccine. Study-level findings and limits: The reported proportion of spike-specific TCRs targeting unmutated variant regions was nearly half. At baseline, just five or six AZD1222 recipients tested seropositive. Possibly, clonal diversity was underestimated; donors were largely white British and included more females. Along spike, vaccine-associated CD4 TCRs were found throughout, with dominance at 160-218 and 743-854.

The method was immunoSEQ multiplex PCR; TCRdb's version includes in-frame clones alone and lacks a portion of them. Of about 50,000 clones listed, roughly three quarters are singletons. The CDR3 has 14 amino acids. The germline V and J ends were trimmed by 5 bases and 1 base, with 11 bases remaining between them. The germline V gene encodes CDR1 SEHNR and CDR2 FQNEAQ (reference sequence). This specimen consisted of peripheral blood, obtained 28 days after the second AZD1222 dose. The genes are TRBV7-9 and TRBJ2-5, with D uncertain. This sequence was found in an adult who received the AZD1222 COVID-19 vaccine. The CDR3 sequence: CASSGMGIQETQYF. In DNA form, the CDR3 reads TGTGCCAGCAGCGGGATGGGAATCCAAGAGACCCAGTACTTC.